Listed here are 22 T cell receptor beta chains from one sample, sequenced in a study of cytomegalovirus exposure and HLA in healthy donors. PCR involved 60 Vbeta and 13 Jbeta primers. Libraries were prepared by immunoSEQ multiplex PCR; TCRdb keeps only in-frame clonotypes and omits some of them. The sample holds around 120,000 clones; 70% are singletons and the top ten take 11%. Sample: PBMCs. The source is a man in his forties in good health and CMV-seropositive.

V usage is TRBV18 and J usage is TRBJ2-7, with 10 bases matching TRBD2. The CDR3 is 15 residues long. CDR1 is KGHSH, CDR2 LQKENI, per germline. V shed 3 bases, J shed 6 bases, and the junction held 8 bases outside the gene matches. CDR3 region: CASSPPGLARSEQYF. The CDR3 bases are TGTGCCAGCTCACCTCCGGGACTAGCGCGGTCCGAGCAGTACTTC. The full variable domain, rest sourced from reference TRBV18 and TRBJ2-7, is NAGVMQNPRHLVRRRGQEARLRCSPMKGHSHVYWYRQLPEEGLKFMVYLQKENIIDESGMPKERFSAEFPKEGPSILRIQQVVRGDSAAYFCASSPPGLARSEQYFGPGTRLTVT.

The chain combines TRBV6-4 with TRBJ1-2, with TRBD1 identical over 8 bases. The CDR3 contains 15 residues. Germline trimming cut 6 bases from V and 0 bases from J; bases unmatched to any gene: 6. From germline, CDR1 is MRHNA and CDR2 SNTAGT. The CDR3 sequence: CASRRTGTSNYGYTF. The CDR3, as DNA: TGTGCCAGCAGGCGGACAGGGACTTCTAACTATGGCTACACCTTC.

J is TRBJ1-2 and V is TRBV5-1, with a possible D match to TRBD1 (6 bases). Germline values: CDR1 SGHRS, CDR2 YFSETQ. The CDR3 runs 14 residues. Deletions cut 0 bases from V and 5 bases from J, with 11 bases between. The CDR3 here is CASSLGGLGYGYTF. The CDR3 DNA is TGCGCCAGCAGCTTGGGGGGGCTCGGGTATGGCTACACCTTC.

The genes are TRBV7-9 and TRBJ2-2, with D hard to call. There are 15 residues in the CDR3. The germline CDR1 and CDR2 sequences are SEHNR and FQNEAQ (reference sequence). V was pared by 2 bases and J by 2 bases, with 9 bases between. The DNA for the CDR3 is TGTGCCAGCAGCTTAAACAGTGAAAACACCGGGGAGCTGTTTTTT. Its protein product is CASSLNSENTGELFF. Filled out from reference TRBV7-9 and TRBJ2-2, the complete variable domain reads DTGVSQNPRHKITKRGQNVTFRCDPISEHNRLYWYRQTLGQGPEFLTYFQNEAQLEKSRLLSDRFSAERPKGSFSTLEIQRTEQGDSAMYLCASSLNSENTGELFFGEGSRLTVL.

The V and J genes are TRBV19 and TRBJ1-1, with 11 bases matching TRBD1. The CDR3 covers 13 residues. V lost 6 bases and J lost 5; bases outside the gene matches: 2. Germline assignment: CDR1 LNHDA and CDR2 SQIVND (reference sequence). The CDR3 bases are TGTGCCAGTAGGGGACAGGGGGAGACTGAAGCTTTCTTT. Protein: CASRGQGETEAFF. Variable domain in full (rest from reference TRBV19 and TRBJ1-1): DGGITQSPKYLFRKEGQNVTLSCEQNLNHDAMYWYRQDPGQGLRLIYYSQIVNDFQKGDIAEGYSVSREKKESFPLTVTSAQKNPTAFYLCASRGQGETEAFFGQGTRLTVV.

The V call is TRBV10-3, the J call TRBJ2-1; tentative D call: TRBD2 (7 bases). CDR3 length: 13 residues. Germline loops: CDR1 ENHRY, CDR2 SYGVKD. Between the trimmed V and J ends, which lost 9 bases and 2 bases, there was a span of 11 bases. In DNA form, the CDR3 reads TGTGCCATGGGGGGGCCCCCCTACAATGAGCAGTTCTTC. Amino acid sequence: CAMGGPPYNEQFF.

This clone was seen only once. This chain links TRBV30 with TRBJ1-3; D possibly corresponds to TRBD1 (6 bases). There are 14 residues in the CDR3. Between the trimmed V and J ends, which lost 1 base and 10 bases, there was a span of 17 bases. Germline values: CDR1 GTSNPN, CDR2 SVGIG (reference sequence). The CDR3 DNA reads TGTGCCTGGAGTGGGAACTCCGGGACAATGACCATATATTTT. Protein sequence: CAWSGNSGTMTIYF.

This clone occurred a few times. The chain employs TRBV2 and TRBJ2-7, with 10 nucleotides matching TRBD2. From germline, CDR1 is SNHLY and CDR2 FYNNEI. The length of the CDR3 is 13 residues. J was trimmed by 4 bases and V by 7 bases; bases with no gene match: 4. The CDR3 spells CASKGLARYEQYV. The CDR3 coding sequence is TGTGCCAGCAAGGGACTAGCGAGATACGAGCAGTACGTC.

The V call is TRBV19, the J call TRBJ2-7; 14 bases are shared with TRBD2. This CDR3 contains 17 residues. Germline V gene sequence: CDR1 LNHDA, CDR2 SQIVND (reference sequence). Germline trimming cut 2 bases from V and 6 bases from J; bases unmatched to any gene: 9. CDR3 sequence reads: CASSISGLAGALAEQYF. The CDR3 DNA sequence: TGTGCCAGTAGTATATCGGGACTAGCGGGAGCTCTGGCCGAGCAGTACTTC. The entire variable domain, with the rest obtained from reference TRBV19 and TRBJ2-7, is as follows: DGGITQSPKYLFRKEGQNVTLSCEQNLNHDAMYWYRQDPGQGLRLIYYSQIVNDFQKGDIAEGYSVSREKKESFPLTVTSAQKNPTAFYLCASSISGLAGALAEQYFGPGTRLTVT.

This chain joins TRBV7-9 and TRBJ1-2; D possibly corresponds to TRBD1 (6 bases). With 5 bases removed from V and 3 bases from J, the gap between germline ends came to 13 bases. Germline CDR1 and CDR2: SEHNR and FQNEAQ (reference sequence). This CDR3 comprises 14 residues. As DNA, the CDR3 is TGTGCCAGCAGCCCTACAGGGCTCGACTATGGCTACACCTTC. Protein product: CASSPTGLDYGYTF.

This clone was counted once. The chain combines TRBV15 with TRBJ1-1; 7 bases agree with TRBD1. CDR1 LNHNV and CDR2 YYDKDF come from the germline V gene (reference sequence). The CDR3 runs to 14 residues. The junction had 4 bases not matched to a gene; V was cut back by 2 bases and J by 4 bases. CDR3 region: CATSRRGQGTEAFF. Written as DNA, the CDR3 is TGTGCCACCAGCAGAAGGGGGCAGGGCACTGAAGCTTTCTTT.

The rearrangement joins TRBV19 to TRBJ2-5, with TRBD2 identical over 14 bases. The DNA end favors TRBJ2-7, so the J call may be wrong. Germline V CDR1 and CDR2: LNHDA, SQIVND (reference sequence). The CDR3 is 17 amino acids. The CDR3 spells CASSLKGTSGSSYEQYF. CDR3 in DNA: TGTGCCAGTAGTCTGAAAGGGACTAGCGGGAGCTCCTACGAGCAGTACTTC.

The CDR3: CSVVSGYGSSYNEQFF. The CDR3 coding sequence is TGCAGCGTTGTATCGGGGTACGGGAGCTCCTACAATGAGCAGTTCTTC. V and J are TRBV29-1 and TRBJ2-1; D might be TRBD2 (6 bases). V was shortened by 4 bases and J by 0 bases, with 16 bases between the two germline ends. The CDR3 has 16 residues. Germline CDR1 reads SQVTM; CDR2 reads ANQGSEA.

The J gene is TRBJ2-3, the V gene TRBV27; D might be TRBD1 (6 bases). V dropped 5 bases and J dropped 3 bases, with 9 bases sitting between them. The CDR3 totals 13 residues. Looked up from germline, CDR1 is MNHEY and CDR2 is SMNVEV (reference sequence). The CDR3 DNA is TGTGCCAGCAGTAGTCAGGGGACAGATACGCAGTATTTT. Protein: CASSSQGTDTQYF.

V gene TRBV2 combines with J gene TRBJ2-7, with TRBD1 identical over 9 bases. J gave up 5 bases and V 5 bases, and 1 base lay outside the gene matches. The CDR3 is 12 amino acids. Germline CDR1 SNHLY, CDR2 FYNNEI. The CDR3 is CASSRDRDEQYF. DNA of the CDR3: TGTGCCAGCAGTAGGGACAGGGACGAGCAGTACTTC. The entire variable domain, with the rest obtained from reference TRBV2 and TRBJ2-7, is as follows: EPEVTQTPSHQVTQMGQEVILRCVPISNHLYFYWYRQILGQKVEFLVSFYNNEISEKSEIFDDQFSVERPDGSNFTLKIRSTKLEDSAMYFCASSRDRDEQYFGPGTRLTVT.

Regarding this clone: Additional DNA sequences in this sample encode the identical CDR3. The chain combines TRBV5-1 with TRBJ2-1, with 8 positions matching TRBD1. The CDR3 is 19 residues long. Germline loops: CDR1 SGHRS, CDR2 YFSETQ. Trimming removed 5 bases from V and 2 bases from J; junction bases left unmatched: 18. CDR3 loop: CASSPSYLDRVGTYNEQFF. The CDR3, as DNA: TGCGCCAGCAGTCCGTCGTACTTGGACAGGGTTGGTACCTACAATGAGCAGTTCTTC.

This chain joins TRBV5-4 and TRBJ2-7; 8 bases match TRBD1. This CDR3 has 15 amino acids. V gave up 3 bases and J gave up 3 bases; unmatched junction bases: 8. Germline CDR1 and CDR2: SGHNT and YYREEE (reference sequence). CDR3 sequence (DNA): TGTGCCAGCAGCTCCGCGGCTACAGGGGGCTACGAGCAGTACTTC. Residues: CASSSAATGGYEQYF. The full variable domain, completed using reference TRBV5-4 and TRBJ2-7, is ETGVTQSPTHLIKTRGQQVTLRCSSQSGHNTVSWYQQALGQGPQFIFQYYREEENGRGNFPPRFSGLQFPNYSSELNVNALELDDSALYLCASSSAATGGYEQYFGPGTRLTVT.

With respect to this clone: The same CDR3 arises from other DNA sequences in this sample as well. This chain uses TRBV6-1 with TRBJ2-7; perhaps TRBD2 as D (6 bases). The germline V gene has CDR1 MNHNS and CDR2 SASEGT. CDR3 length equals 12 residues. The CDR3: CASSEGSYEQYV. CDR3 bases: TGCGCTAGCTCGGAGGGCTCCTACGAGCAGTACGTC.

This clone was recorded a few times. The rearrangement links TRBV6-5 to TRBJ1-3; perhaps TRBD1 as D (6 bases). The CDR3 length is 16 residues. V was trimmed by 0 bases and J by 4 bases, leaving 13 bases between them. Germline loops: CDR1 MNHEY, CDR2 SVGAGI. The CDR3 DNA reads TGTGCCAGCAGTTACTCGTCAGGGGTGTCCGGAAACACCATATATTTT. Residues: CASSYSSGVSGNTIYF.

The gene calls are TRBV6-1 and TRBJ1-4; 9 nucleotides agree with TRBD1. The CDR3 has 14 amino acids. Germline CDR1 is MNHNS and CDR2 is SASEGT. Losses at the gene ends were 7 bases for V and 8 bases for J; bases not matched to a gene: 8. DNA for the CDR3: TGTGCCAGCAACCAGGGACAGGGTGGAGAAAAACTGTTTTTT. Translated, it gives CASNQGQGGEKLFF.

The CDR3 nucleotides read TGTGCCTGGAGTCAGGGGTTGGCTGAAGCTTTCTTT. Translated: CAWSQGLAEAFF. The chain links TRBV30 to TRBJ1-1; maybe TRBD1 (6 bases). The CDR3 consists of 12 residues. The germline gives CDR1 GTSNPN, CDR2 SVGIG (reference sequence). V gave up 2 bases and J gave up 6 bases, with 10 bases separating them. Variable domain in full (rest from reference TRBV30 and TRBJ1-1): SQTIHQWPATLVQPVGSPLSLECTVEGTSNPNLYWYRQAAGRGLQLLFYSVGIGQISSEVPQNLSASRPQDRQFILSSKKLLLSDSGFYLCAWSQGLAEAFFGQGTRLTVV.

This clone was observed a handful of times. The chain carries TRBV5-6 and TRBJ1-3; TRBD1 agrees at 11 bases. V shed 4 bases, J shed 8 bases, and the junction held 11 bases outside the gene matches. Germline CDR1 is SGHDT and CDR2 is YYEEEE. The CDR3 loop spans 16 amino acids. CDR3: CASSNRDRGIQDTIYF. The CDR3 coding sequence is TGTGCCAGCAGCAACCGGGACAGGGGGATCCAAGACACCATATATTTT. The full variable domain, its missing parts supplied by reference TRBV5-6 and TRBJ1-3, is DAGVTQSPTHLIKTRGQQVTLRCSPKSGHDTVSWYQQALGQGPQFIFQYYEEEERQRGNFPDRFSGHQFPNYSSELNVNALLLGDSALYLCASSNRDRGIQDTIYFGEGSWLTVV.